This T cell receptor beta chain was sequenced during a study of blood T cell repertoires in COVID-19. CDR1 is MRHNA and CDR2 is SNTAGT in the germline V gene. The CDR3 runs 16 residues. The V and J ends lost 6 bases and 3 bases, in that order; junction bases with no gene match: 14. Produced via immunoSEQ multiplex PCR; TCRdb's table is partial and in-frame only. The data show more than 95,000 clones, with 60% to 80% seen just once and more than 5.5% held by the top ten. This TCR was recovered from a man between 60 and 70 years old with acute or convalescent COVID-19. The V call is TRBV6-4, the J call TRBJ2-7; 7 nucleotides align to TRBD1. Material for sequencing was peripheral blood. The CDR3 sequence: CASRRPGQSRDYEQYF. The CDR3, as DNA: TGTGCCAGCAGACGCCCGGGACAGAGTCGGGACTACGAGCAGTACTTC.